The T cell receptor (beta chain) described here comes from a study of cytomegalovirus exposure and HLA in healthy donors. Study conclusions and caveats: A later analysis found most CMV-associated TCR beta chains apparently HLA-restricted. Data from an earlier analysis indicated that most TCR beta V segments were productive either about 87% or about 30% of the time. A later analysis showed TCR association rates differing by HLA locus, peaking at DRB1 and lowest at HLA-C.

Regarding this clone: As yet, its antigen is unknown.

Germline V gene lookup returns CDR1 SGHNT and CDR2 YYREEE (reference sequence). The CDR3 length is 14 residues. J gave up 1 base and V 7 bases, and 5 bases lay outside the gene matches. In the PCR, 60 Vbeta and 13 Jbeta primers were used. TCRdb keeps only in-frame clones here, not all; method: immunoSEQ multiplex PCR. The table lists some 130,000 clones, just over 70% of them singletons. The TCR was taken from a woman in her sixties or seventies in good health and CMV-seropositive. Sequenced: PBMCs. The V and J genes are TRBV5-4 and TRBJ2-3; 8 nucleotides line up with TRBD2. CDR3 DNA: TGTGCCAGCGGGCCCGGGGGGGGCACAGATACGCAGTATTTT. The encoded protein is CASGPGGGTDTQYF.